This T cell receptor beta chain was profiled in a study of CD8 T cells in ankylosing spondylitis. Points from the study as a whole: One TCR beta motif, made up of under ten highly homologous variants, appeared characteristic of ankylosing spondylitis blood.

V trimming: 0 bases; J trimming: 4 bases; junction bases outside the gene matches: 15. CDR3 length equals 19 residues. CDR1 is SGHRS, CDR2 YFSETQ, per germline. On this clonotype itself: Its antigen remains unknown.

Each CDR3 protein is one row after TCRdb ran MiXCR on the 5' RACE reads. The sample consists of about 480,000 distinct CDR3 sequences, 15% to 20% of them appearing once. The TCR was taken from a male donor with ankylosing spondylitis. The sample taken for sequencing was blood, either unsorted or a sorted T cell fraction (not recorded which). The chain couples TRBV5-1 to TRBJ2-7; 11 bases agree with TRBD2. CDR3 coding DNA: TGCGCCAGCAGCTTGGCCAATAAAGGTACTAGCGGGAGTGGTTACGAGCAGTACTTC. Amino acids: CASSLANKGTSGSGYEQYF.